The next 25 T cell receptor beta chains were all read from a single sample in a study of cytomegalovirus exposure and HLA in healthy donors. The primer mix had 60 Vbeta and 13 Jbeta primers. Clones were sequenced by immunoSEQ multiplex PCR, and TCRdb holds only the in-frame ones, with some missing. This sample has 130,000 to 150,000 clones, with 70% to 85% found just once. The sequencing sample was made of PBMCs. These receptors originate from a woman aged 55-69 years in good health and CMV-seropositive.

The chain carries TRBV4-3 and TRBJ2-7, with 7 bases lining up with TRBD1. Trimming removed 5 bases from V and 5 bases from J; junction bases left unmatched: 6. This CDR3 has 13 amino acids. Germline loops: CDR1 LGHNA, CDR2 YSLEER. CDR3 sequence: CASSANRGHEQYF. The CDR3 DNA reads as TGCGCCAGCAGCGCAAACAGGGGCCACGAGCAGTACTTC.

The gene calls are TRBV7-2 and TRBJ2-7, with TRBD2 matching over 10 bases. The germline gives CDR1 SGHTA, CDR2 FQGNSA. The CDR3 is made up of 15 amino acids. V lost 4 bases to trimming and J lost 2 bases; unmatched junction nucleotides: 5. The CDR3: CASSYGLAAPYEQYF. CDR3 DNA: TGTGCCAGCAGCTACGGACTAGCGGCACCCTACGAGCAGTACTTC.

DNA for the CDR3: TGTGCCAGCAGTTTCCGTTACAATGAGCAGTTCTTC. Translated, it gives CASSFRYNEQFF. This chain connects TRBV28 to TRBJ2-1; no firm D call. Germline values: CDR1 MDHEN, CDR2 SYDVKM. This CDR3 is built from 12 residues. V gave up 3 bases and J gave up 4 bases, with 4 bases separating them.

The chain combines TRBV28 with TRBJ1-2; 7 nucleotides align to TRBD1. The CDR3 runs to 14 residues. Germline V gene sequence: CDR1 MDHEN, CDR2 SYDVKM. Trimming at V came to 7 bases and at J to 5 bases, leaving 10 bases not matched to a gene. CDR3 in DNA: TGTGCCAGCAACCCGACAGGGAAGGGGTATGGCTACACCTTC. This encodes CASNPTGKGYGYTF.

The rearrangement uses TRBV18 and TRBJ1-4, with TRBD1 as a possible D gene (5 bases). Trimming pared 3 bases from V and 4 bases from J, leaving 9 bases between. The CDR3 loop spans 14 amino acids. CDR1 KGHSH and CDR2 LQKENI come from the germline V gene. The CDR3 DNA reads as TGTGCCAGCTCACCCGGGGGGAATAATGAAAAACTGTTTTTT. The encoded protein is CASSPGGNNEKLFF.

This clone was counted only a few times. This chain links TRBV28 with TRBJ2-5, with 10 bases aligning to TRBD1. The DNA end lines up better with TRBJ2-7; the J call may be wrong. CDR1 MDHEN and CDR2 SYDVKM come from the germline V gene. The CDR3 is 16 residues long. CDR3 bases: TGTGCCAGCAGTTTAGCCGGGACAGGGGCAACCTACGAGCAGTACTTC. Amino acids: CASSLAGTGATYEQYF.

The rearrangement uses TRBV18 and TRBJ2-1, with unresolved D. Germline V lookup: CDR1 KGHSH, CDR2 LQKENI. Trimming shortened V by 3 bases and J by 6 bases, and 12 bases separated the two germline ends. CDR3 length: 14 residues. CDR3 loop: CASSPAAPSNEQFF. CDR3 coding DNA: TGTGCCAGCTCACCGGCTGCTCCTTCCAATGAGCAGTTCTTC. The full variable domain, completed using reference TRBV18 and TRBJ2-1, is NAGVMQNPRHLVRRRGQEARLRCSPMKGHSHVYWYRQLPEEGLKFMVYLQKENIIDESGMPKERFSAEFPKEGPSILRIQQVVRGDSAAYFCASSPAAPSNEQFFGPGTRLTVL.

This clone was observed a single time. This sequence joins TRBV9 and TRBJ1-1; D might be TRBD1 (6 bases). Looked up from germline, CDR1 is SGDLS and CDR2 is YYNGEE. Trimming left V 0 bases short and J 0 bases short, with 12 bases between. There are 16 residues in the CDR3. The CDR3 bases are TGTGCCAGCAGCGTAGAGGGACACCGAATGAACACTGAAGCTTTCTTT. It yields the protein CASSVEGHRMNTEAFF.

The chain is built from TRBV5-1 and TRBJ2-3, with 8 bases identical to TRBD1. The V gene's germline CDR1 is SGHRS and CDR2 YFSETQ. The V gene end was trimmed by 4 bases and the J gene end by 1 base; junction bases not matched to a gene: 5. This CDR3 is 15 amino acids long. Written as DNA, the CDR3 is TGCGCCAGCAGCCCGACAGGGGTTCGCACAGATACGCAGTATTTT. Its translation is CASSPTGVRTDTQYF.

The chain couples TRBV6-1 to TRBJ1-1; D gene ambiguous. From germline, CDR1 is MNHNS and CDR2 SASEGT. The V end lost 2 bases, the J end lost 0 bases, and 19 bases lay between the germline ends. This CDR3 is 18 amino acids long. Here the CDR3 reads CASSEPLRRAGMNTEAFF. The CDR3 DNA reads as TGTGCCAGCAGTGAACCCCTCCGGAGGGCAGGAATGAACACTGAAGCTTTCTTT.

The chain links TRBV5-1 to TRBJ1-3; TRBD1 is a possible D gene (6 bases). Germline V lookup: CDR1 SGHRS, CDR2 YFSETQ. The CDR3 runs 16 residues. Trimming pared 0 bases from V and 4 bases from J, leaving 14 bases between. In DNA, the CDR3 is TGCGCCAGCAGCTTGGCCGGGACATCCTTAGGAAACACCATATATTTT. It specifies CASSLAGTSLGNTIYF. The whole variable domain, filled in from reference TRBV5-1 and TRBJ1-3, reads KAGVTQTPRYLIKTRGQQVTLSCSPISGHRSVSWYQQTPGQGLQFLFEYFSETQRNKGNFPGRFSGRQFSNSRSEMNVSTLELGDSALYLCASSLAGTSLGNTIYFGEGSWLTVV.

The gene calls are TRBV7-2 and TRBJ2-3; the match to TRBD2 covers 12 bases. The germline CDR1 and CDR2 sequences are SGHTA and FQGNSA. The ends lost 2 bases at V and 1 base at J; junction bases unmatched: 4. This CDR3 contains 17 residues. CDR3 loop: CASSLRLAGAGTDTQYF. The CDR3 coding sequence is TGTGCCAGCAGCTTAAGACTAGCGGGAGCGGGCACAGATACGCAGTATTTT.

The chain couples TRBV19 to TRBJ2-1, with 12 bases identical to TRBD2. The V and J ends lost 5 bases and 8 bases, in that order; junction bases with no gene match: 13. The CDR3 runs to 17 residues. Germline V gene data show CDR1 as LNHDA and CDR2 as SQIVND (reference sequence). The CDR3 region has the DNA TGTGCCAGTAGTCTGTGGTCTAGCGGGGGGGAGAGGGATGAGCAGTTCTTC. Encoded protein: CASSLWSSGGERDEQFF.

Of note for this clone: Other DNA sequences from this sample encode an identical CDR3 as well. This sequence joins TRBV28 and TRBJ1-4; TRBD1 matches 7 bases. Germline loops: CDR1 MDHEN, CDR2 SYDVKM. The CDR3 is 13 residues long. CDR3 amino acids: CAILTGDREKLFF. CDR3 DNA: TGTGCAATCCTAACAGGGGATAGGGAAAAACTGTTTTTT.

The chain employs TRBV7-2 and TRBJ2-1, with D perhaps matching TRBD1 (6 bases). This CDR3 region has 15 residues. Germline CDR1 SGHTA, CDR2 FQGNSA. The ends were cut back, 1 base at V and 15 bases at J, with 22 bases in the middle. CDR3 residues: CASSLDGTQDLTRFF. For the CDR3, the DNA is TGTGCCAGCAGCTTAGATGGGACACAGGACTTAACGCGGTTCTTC.

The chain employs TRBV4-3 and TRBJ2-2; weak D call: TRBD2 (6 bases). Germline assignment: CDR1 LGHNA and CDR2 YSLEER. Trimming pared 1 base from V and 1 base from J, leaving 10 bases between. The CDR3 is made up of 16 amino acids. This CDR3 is CASSQGRVMNTGELFF. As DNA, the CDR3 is TGCGCCAGCAGCCAAGGGAGGGTGATGAACACCGGGGAGCTGTTTTTT.

The CDR3 loop is CATRQGSNSEAFF. The CDR3 DNA sequence: TGTGCCACCAGACAGGGATCCAACTCTGAAGCTTTCTTT. The chain employs TRBV19 and TRBJ1-1, with 7 bases aligning to TRBD1. Looked up from germline, CDR1 is LNHDA and CDR2 is SQIVND (reference sequence). The CDR3 contains 13 residues. The junction had 11 bases not matched to a gene; V was cut back by 10 bases and J by 6 bases.

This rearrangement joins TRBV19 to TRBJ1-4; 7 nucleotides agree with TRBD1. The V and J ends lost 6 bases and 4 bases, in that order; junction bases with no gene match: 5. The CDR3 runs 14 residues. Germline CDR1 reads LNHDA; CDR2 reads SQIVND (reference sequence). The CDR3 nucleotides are TGTGCCAGTAGCCCGGGACAGCATAATGAAAAACTGTTTTTT. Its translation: CASSPGQHNEKLFF.

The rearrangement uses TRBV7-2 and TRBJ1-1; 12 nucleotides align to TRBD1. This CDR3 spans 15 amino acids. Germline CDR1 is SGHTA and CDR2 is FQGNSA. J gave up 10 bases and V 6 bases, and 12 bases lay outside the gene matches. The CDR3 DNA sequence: TGTGCCAGCAGACATGCAGGGACAGGGGGCGGGGGAGCTTTCTTT. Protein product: CASRHAGTGGGGAFF.

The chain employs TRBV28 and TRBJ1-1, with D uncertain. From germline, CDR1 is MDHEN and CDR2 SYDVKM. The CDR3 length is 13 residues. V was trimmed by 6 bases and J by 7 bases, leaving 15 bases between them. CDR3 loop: CASRQAGGGEAFF. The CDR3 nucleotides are TGTGCCAGCAGACAAGCCGGAGGAGGTGAAGCTTTCTTT.

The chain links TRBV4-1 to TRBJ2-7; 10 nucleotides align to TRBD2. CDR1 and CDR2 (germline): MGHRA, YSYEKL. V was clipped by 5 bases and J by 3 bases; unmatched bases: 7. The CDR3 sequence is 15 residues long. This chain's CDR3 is CASSWQASGSYEQYF. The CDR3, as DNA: TGCGCCAGCAGCTGGCAAGCTAGCGGGAGCTACGAGCAGTACTTC.

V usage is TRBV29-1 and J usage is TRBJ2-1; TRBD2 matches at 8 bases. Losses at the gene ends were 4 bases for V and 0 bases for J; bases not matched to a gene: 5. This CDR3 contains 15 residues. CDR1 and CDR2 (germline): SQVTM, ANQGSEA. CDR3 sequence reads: CSVGLAGSSYNEQFF. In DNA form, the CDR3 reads TGCAGCGTTGGGTTAGCGGGGAGCTCCTACAATGAGCAGTTCTTC.

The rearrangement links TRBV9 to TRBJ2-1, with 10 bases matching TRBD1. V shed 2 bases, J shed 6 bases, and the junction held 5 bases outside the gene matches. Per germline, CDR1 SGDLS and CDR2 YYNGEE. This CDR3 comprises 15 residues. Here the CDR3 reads CASSVGQGLGNEQFF. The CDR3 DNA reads TGTGCCAGCAGCGTGGGACAGGGGCTTGGCAATGAGCAGTTCTTC.

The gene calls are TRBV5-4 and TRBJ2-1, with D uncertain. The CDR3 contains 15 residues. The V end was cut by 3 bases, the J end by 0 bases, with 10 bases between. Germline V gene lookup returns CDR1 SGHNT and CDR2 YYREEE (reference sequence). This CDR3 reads CASSSARSSYNEQFF. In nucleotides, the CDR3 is TGTGCCAGCAGCTCAGCAAGGAGCTCCTACAATGAGCAGTTCTTC.

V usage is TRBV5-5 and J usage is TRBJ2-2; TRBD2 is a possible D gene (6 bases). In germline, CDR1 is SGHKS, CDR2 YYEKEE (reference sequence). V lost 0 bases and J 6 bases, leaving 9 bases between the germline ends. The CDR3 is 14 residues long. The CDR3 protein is CASSLATSPGELFF. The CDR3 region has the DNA TGTGCCAGCAGCTTGGCCACTAGCCCCGGGGAGCTGTTTTTT.